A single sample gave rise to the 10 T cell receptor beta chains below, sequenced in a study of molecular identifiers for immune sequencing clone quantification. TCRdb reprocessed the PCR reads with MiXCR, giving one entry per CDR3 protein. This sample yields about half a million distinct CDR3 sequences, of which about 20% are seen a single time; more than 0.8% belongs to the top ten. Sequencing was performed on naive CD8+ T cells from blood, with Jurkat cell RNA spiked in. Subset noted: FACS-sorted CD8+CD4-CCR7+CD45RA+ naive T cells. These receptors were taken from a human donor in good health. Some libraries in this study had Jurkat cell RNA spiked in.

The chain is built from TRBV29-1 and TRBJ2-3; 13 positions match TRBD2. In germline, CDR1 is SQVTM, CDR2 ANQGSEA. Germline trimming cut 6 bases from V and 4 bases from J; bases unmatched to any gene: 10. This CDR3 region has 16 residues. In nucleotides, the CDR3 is TGCAGCGTGGCACGCGAACTAGCGGGAGGGGCAGATACGCAGTATTTT. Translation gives CSVARELAGGADTQYF.

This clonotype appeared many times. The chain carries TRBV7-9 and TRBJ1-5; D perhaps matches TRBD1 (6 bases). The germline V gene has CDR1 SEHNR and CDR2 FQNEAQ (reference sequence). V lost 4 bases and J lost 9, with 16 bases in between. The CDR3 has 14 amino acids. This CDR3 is CASSSSPKGGPQHF. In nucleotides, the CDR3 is TGTGCCAGCAGCTCCTCCCCCAAAGGGGGGCCCCAGCATTTT. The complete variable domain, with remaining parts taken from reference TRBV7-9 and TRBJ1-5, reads DTGVSQNPRHKITKRGQNVTFRCDPISEHNRLYWYRQTLGQGPEFLTYFQNEAQLEKSRLLSDRFSAERPKGSFSTLEIQRTEQGDSAMYLCASSSSPKGGPQHFGDGTRLSIL.

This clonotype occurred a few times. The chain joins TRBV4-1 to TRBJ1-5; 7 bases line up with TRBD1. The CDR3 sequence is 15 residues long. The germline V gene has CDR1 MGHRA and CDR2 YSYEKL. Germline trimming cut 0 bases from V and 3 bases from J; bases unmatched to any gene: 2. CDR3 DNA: TGCGCCAGCAGCCAAGATCAGGGGGACAATCAGCCCCAGCATTTT. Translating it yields CASSQDQGDNQPQHF.

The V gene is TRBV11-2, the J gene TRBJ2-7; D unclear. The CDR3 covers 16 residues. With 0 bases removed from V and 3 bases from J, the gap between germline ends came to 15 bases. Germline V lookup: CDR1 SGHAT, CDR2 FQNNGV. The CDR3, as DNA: TGTGCCAGCAGCTTAGAGCTACAGCTCCCCATCTACGAGCAGTACTTC. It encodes CASSLELQLPIYEQYF.

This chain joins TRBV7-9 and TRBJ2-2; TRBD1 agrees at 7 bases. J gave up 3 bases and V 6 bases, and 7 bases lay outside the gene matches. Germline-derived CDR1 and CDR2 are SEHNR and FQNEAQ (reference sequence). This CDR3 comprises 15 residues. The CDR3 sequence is CASSTQGTYTGELFF. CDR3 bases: TGTGCCAGCAGTACACAGGGGACCTACACCGGGGAGCTGTTTTTT.

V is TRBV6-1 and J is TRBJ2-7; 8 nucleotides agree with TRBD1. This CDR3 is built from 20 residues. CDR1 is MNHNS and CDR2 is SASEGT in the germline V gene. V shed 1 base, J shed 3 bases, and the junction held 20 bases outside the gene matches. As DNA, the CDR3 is TGTGCCAGCAGTGAAGAACCGAGGACAGGGATTCAATTAAATTACTACGAGCAGTACTTC. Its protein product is CASSEEPRTGIQLNYYEQYF.

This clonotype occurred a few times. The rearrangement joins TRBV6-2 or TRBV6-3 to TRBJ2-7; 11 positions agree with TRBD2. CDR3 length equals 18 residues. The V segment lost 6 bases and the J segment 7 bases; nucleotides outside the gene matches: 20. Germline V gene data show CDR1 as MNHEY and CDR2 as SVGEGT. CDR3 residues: CASSSTSGSPKWRGEQYF. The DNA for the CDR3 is TGTGCCAGCAGCAGTACTAGCGGGAGTCCCAAGTGGAGGGGGGAGCAGTACTTC.

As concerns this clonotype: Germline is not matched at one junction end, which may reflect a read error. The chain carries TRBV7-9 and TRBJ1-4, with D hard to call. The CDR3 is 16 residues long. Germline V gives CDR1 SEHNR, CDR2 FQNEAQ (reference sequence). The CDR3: CASSHPQSPSREELFF. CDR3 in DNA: TGTGCCAGCAGCCACCCACAGTCTCCGTCTCGTGAAGAACTGTTTTTT.

CDR3 sequence: CASSDFAGSSDIQYF. The DNA for the CDR3 is TGTGCCAGCAGTGATTTCGCCGGGAGTTCGGACATTCAGTACTTC. This rearrangement joins TRBV25-1 to TRBJ2-4; perhaps TRBD2 as D (6 bases). The CDR3 extends over 15 amino acids. CDR1 is MGHDK and CDR2 is SYGVNS in the germline V gene. Trimming cost V 3 bases and J 8 bases, with 17 bases left between them.

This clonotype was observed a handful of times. CDR3 sequence reads: CSASPLDGNEQFF. Here the CDR3 DNA reads TGCAGTGCTAGCCCCTTAGATGGGAATGAGCAGTTCTTC. The chain combines TRBV20-1 with TRBJ2-1; D is unresolved. CDR3 length: 13 amino acids. Trimming cost V 3 bases and J 7 bases, with 13 bases left between them. CDR1 is DFQATT, CDR2 SNEGSKA, per germline (reference sequence).